This T cell receptor beta chain was documented in a study of cytomegalovirus exposure and HLA in healthy donors. Whole-study findings and limits: Reports credit the classifier with highly specific, highly sensitive diagnosis of cytomegalovirus status. Subsequent analysis revealed that first-cohort TCR clusters tended to co-occur in the roughly 120 validation repertoires.

Repertoires were generated with immunoSEQ multiplex PCR, while TCRdb's copy carries only in-frame clones and drops some. The sample carries tens of thousands of clones, over 85% recorded once. Details on this clone: Its antigen is not known.

Sequenced material: PBMCs. The clonotype was recovered from a woman in her 30s in good health and CMV-seronegative.

CDR3 in DNA: TGTGCCAGCTCACCGATGTCCAGGGGCCAAGAGACCCAGTACTTC. Translated, it gives CASSPMSRGQETQYF. The chain joins TRBV18 to TRBJ2-5; tentatively, D is TRBD1 (6 bases). Trimming shortened V by 3 bases and J by 1 base, and 12 bases separated the two germline ends. Germline CDR1 and CDR2: KGHSH and LQKENI. The length of the CDR3 is 15 residues.